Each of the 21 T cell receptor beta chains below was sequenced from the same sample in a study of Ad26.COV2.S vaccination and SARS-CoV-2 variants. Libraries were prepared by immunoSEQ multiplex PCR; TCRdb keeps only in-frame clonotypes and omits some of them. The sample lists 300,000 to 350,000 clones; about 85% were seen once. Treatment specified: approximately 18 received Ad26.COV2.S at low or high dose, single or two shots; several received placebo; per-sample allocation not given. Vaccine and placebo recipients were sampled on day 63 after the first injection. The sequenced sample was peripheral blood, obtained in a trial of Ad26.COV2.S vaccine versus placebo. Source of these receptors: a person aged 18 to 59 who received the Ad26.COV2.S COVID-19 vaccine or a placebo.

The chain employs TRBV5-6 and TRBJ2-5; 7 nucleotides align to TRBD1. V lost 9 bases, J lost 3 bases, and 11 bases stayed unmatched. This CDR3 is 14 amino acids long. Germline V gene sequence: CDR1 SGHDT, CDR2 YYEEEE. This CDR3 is CATGQVGLEETQYF. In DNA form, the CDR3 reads TGTGCCACCGGACAGGTTGGATTGGAAGAGACCCAGTACTTC.

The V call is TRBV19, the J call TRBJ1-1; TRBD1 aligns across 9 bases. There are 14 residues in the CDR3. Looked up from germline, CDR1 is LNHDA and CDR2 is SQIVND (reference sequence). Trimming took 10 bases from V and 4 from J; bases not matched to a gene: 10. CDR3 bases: TGTGCCACCAGAGGACAGGGGCGGCGCACTGAAGCTTTCTTT. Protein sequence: CATRGQGRRTEAFF.

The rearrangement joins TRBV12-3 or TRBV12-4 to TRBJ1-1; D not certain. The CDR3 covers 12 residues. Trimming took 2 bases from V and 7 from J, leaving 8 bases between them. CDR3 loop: CASSLRSIEAFF. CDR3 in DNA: TGTGCCAGCAGTTTAAGGAGTATTGAAGCTTTCTTT.

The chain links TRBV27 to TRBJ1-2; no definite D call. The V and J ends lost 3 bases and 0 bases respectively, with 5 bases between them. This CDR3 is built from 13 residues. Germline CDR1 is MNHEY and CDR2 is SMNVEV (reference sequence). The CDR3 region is CASSFGANYGYTF. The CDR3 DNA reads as TGTGCCAGCAGTTTTGGAGCTAACTATGGCTACACCTTC.

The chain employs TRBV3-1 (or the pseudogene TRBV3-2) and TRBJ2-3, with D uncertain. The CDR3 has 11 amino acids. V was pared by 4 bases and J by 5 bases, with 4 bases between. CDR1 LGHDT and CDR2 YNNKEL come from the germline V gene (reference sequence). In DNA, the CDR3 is TGTGCCAGCAGCCTAAGAGATACGCAGTATTTT. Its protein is CASSLRDTQYF.

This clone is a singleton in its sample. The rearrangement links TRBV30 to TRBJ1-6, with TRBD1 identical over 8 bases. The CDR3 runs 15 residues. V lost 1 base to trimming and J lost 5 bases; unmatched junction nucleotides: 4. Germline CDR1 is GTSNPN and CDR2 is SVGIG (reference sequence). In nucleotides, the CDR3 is TGTGCCTGGAGTGGCCAGGGGGCGAATAATTCACCCCTCCACTTT. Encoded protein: CAWSGQGANNSPLHF.

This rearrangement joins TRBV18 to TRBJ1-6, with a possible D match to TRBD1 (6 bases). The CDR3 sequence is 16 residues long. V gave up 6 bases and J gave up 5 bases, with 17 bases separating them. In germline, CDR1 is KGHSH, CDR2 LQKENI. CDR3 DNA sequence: TGTGCCAGCTCGTCACAGGGAGGACAGAATAATTCACCCCTCCACTTT. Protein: CASSSQGGQNNSPLHF.

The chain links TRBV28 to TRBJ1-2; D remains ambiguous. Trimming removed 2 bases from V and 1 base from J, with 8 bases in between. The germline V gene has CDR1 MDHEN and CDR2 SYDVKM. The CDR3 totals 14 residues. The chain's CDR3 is CASSLGQSNYGYTF. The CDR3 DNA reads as TGTGCCAGCAGTTTAGGGCAGAGTAACTATGGCTACACCTTC.

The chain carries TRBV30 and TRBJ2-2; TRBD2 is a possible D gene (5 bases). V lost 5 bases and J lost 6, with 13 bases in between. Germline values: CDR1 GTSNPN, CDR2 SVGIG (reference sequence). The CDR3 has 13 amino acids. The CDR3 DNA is TGTGCCTGGGGAGCGGTATTGTCCGGGGAGCTGTTTTTT. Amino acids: CAWGAVLSGELFF.

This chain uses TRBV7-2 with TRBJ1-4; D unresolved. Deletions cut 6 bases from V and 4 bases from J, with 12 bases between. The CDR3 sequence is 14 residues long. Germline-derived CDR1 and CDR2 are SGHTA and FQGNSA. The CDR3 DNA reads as TGTGCCAGCAGTTTCTCGACACTTAATGAAAAACTGTTTTTT. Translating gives CASSFSTLNEKLFF.

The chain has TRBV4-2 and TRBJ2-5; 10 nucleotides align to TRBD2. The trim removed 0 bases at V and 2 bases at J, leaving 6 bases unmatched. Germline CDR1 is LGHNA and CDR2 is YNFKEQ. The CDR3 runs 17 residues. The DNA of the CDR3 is TGTGCCAGCAGCCAAGATCAGGCTAGCGGGAGTCAAGAGACCCAGTACTTC. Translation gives CASSQDQASGSQETQYF.

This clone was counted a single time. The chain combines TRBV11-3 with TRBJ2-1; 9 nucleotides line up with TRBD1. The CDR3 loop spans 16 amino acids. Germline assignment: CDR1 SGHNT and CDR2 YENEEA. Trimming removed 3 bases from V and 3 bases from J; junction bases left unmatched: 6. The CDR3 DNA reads TGTGCCAGCAGCTTGAAGGGACAGGGAATCTACAATGAGCAGTTCTTC. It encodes CASSLKGQGIYNEQFF.

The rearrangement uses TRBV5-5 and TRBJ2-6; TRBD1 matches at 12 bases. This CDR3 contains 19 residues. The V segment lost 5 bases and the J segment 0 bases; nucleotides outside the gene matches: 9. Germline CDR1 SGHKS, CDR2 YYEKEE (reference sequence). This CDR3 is CASREWDRGRSSGANVLTF. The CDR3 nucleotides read TGTGCCAGCAGGGAATGGGACAGGGGGCGAAGCTCTGGGGCCAACGTCCTGACTTTC.

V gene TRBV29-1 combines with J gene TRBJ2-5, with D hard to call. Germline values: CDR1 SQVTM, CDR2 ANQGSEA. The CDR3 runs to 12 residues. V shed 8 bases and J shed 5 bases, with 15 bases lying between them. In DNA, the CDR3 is TGCAGCTCGGTGGTAGCTGTGGAGACCCAGTACTTC. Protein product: CSSVVAVETQYF.

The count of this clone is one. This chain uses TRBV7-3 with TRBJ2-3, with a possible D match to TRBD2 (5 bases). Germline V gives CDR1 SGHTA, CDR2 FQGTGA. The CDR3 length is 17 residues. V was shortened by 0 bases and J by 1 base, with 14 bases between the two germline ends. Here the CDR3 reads CASSLTSGYPRTDTQYF. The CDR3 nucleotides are TGTGCCAGCAGCTTAACGTCGGGGTACCCTCGCACAGATACGCAGTATTTT.

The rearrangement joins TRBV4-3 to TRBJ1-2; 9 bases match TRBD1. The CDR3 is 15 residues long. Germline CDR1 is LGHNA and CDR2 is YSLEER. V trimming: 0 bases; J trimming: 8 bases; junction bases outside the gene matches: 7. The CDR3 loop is CASSQDLGTGLGYTF. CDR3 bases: TGCGCCAGCAGCCAAGATCTGGGGACAGGGCTCGGCTACACCTTC.

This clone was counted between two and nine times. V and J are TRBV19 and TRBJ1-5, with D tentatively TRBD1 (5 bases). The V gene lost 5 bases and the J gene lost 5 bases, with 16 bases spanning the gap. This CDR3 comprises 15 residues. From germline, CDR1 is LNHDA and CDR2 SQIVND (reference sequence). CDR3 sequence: CASSPDRKAYQPQHF. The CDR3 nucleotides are TGTGCCAGTAGTCCTGACAGAAAAGCTTATCAGCCCCAGCATTTT.

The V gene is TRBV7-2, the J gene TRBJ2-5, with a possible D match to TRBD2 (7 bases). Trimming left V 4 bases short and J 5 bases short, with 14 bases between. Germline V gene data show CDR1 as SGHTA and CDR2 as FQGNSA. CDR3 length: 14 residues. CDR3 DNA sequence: TGTGCCAGCAGCTCCGGGGGGCCTGGGGAGACCCAGTACTTC. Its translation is CASSSGGPGETQYF.

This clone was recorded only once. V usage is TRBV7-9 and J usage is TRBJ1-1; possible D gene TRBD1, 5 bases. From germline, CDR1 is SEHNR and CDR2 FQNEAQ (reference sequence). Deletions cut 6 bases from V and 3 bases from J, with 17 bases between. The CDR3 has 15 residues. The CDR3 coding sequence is TGTGCCAGCAGATCCAGGGCCCATGGTCACACTGAAGCTTTCTTT. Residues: CASRSRAHGHTEAFF.

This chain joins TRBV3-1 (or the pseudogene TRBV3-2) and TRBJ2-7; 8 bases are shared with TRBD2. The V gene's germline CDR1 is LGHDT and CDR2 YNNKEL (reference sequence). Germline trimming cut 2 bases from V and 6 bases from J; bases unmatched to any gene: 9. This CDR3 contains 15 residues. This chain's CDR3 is CASSQYGTRSVEQYF. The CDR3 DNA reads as TGTGCCAGCAGCCAATATGGGACTAGGTCAGTCGAGCAGTACTTC.

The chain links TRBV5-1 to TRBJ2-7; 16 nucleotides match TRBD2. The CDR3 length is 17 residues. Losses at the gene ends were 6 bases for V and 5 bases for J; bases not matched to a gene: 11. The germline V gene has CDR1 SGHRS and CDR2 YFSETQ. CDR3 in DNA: TGCGCCAGCAACACCGGGACTAGCGGGAGGGCGTACCACGAGCAGTACTTC. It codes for CASNTGTSGRAYHEQYF.